The 15 T cell receptor beta chains presented below share a single source sample, sequenced in a study of cytomegalovirus exposure and HLA in healthy donors. A multiplex PCR was run with 60 Vbeta primers and 13 Jbeta primers. The protocol was immunoSEQ multiplex PCR, while the TCRdb copy is restricted to in-frame clones and leaves out a portion. The sample comprises just over 200,000 clones, 70% of which are singletons, and about 3% rests with the top ten. Sequencing was carried out using PBMCs. The receptors stem from a man aged 35 to 55 in good health and CMV-seropositive.

This clone was detected only a few times. The chain recombines TRBV11-2 with TRBJ1-2; TRBD1 might be the D (5 bases). Trimming shortened V by 5 bases and J by 3 bases, and 10 bases separated the two germline ends. Germline-derived CDR1 and CDR2 are SGHAT and FQNNGV. This CDR3 region has 13 residues. The CDR3 spells CASSARGDYGYTF. In nucleotides, the CDR3 is TGTGCCAGCAGCGCACGGGGGGACTATGGCTACACCTTC.

This clone was counted a single time. V usage is TRBV6-5 and J usage is TRBJ2-7, with unresolved D. This CDR3 is 11 amino acids long. Germline V gives CDR1 MNHEY, CDR2 SVGAGI. Trimming left V 3 bases short and J 9 bases short, with 9 bases between. The CDR3 sequence is CASSYSRVQYF. Here the CDR3 DNA reads TGTGCCAGCAGTTATAGCCGAGTGCAGTACTTC.

V usage is TRBV28 and J usage is TRBJ1-1; a weak D match, TRBD1 (6 bases). V was cut by 5 bases and J by 11 bases, with 18 bases left in between. Germline V lookup: CDR1 MDHEN, CDR2 SYDVKM. CDR3 length: 13 residues. This CDR3 reads CASSQRGGTGAFF. The CDR3 DNA reads TGTGCCAGCAGTCAAAGGGGCGGTACAGGGGCTTTCTTT. The full variable domain, in which reference TRBV28 and TRBJ1-1 provide the parts outside the CDR3, is DVKVTQSSRYLVKRTGEKVFLECVQDMDHENMFWYRQDPGLGLRLIYFSYDVKMKEKGDIPEGYSVSREKKERFSLILESASTNQTSMYLCASSQRGGTGAFFGQGTRLTVV.

The chain has TRBV7-2 and TRBJ2-3, with a weak D call TRBD1 (8 bases). CDR3 length equals 14 residues. V was trimmed by 5 bases and J by 6 bases, leaving 15 bases between them. Germline CDR1 and CDR2: SGHTA and FQGNSA. The CDR3 nucleotides read TGTGCCAGCAGCCCTGGACAGGGAGGGGATACGCAGTATTTT. It specifies CASSPGQGGDTQYF.

The V and J genes are TRBV7-2 and TRBJ2-1; TRBD2 is a possible D gene (6 bases). Germline V CDR1 and CDR2: SGHTA, FQGNSA. The CDR3 length is 16 residues. Between the trimmed V and J ends, which lost 2 bases and 0 bases, there was a span of 11 bases. CDR3 coding DNA: TGTGCCAGCAGCTTATTGGGCGGGGACTCCTACAATGAGCAGTTCTTC. It specifies CASSLLGGDSYNEQFF.

In this sample, this clone turned up a few times. The chain employs TRBV7-2 and TRBJ1-3, with D perhaps matching TRBD1 (6 bases). CDR3 size: 16 residues. Trimming stripped 2 bases from V and 0 bases from J, with 11 bases between. From germline, CDR1 is SGHTA and CDR2 FQGNSA. In DNA form, the CDR3 reads TGTGCCAGCAGCTTACTGACAGGCCTCTCTGGAAACACCATATATTTT. Its translation: CASSLLTGLSGNTIYF.

The V call is TRBV6-7, the J call TRBJ2-1, with TRBD2 as a possible D gene (7 bases). TRBV6-7 is designated an ORF whose function remains uncertain. Between the trimmed V and J ends, which lost 4 bases and 3 bases, there was a span of 13 bases. The CDR3 is made up of 15 amino acids. The CDR3 DNA is TGTGCCAGCAGTTTCCGGGGGGCGCACTACAATGAGCAGTTCTTC. Protein: CASSFRGAHYNEQFF.

This clone came up a few times. The sample holds other DNA sequences that translate to the same CDR3. The rearrangement uses TRBV6-5 and TRBJ2-2; 10 bases are a match to TRBD1. V shed 7 bases, J shed 4 bases, and the junction held 6 bases outside the gene matches. CDR1 is MNHEY and CDR2 is SVGAGI in the germline V gene. The CDR3 has 15 residues. CDR3 nucleotides: TGTGCCAGCACCTCACGGACAGGGGGCACCGGGGAGCTGTTTTTT. It yields the protein CASTSRTGGTGELFF.

This clone has just a few counts. V usage is TRBV15 and J usage is TRBJ1-1, with D unresolved. The CDR3 covers 13 residues. Trimming took off 2 bases at V and 4 bases at J, with 8 bases between the two ends. Germline CDR1 reads LNHNV; CDR2 reads YYDKDF (reference sequence). The DNA of the CDR3 is TGTGCCACCAGCAGACAGGAGGCCACTGAAGCTTTCTTT. Its protein is CATSRQEATEAFF.

The rearrangement uses TRBV27 and TRBJ1-2, with no clear D. V gave up 7 bases and J gave up 4 bases, with 16 bases separating them. Looked up from germline, CDR1 is MNHEY and CDR2 is SMNVEV (reference sequence). The CDR3 length is 14 residues. The CDR3 sequence is CASTSTPRSYGYTF. CDR3 nucleotide sequence: TGTGCCAGCACCTCAACCCCGAGATCCTATGGCTACACCTTC.

The CDR3 loop is CASSSGQNKNEQFF. The CDR3 DNA is TGTGCCAGCAGTTCCGGACAGAACAAAAATGAGCAGTTCTTC. The chain joins TRBV6-6 to TRBJ2-1; D perhaps matches TRBD1 (6 bases). The germline V gene has CDR1 MNHNY and CDR2 SVGAGI (reference sequence). There are 14 residues in the CDR3. V lost 4 bases and J lost 7, with 14 bases in between.

This clone was seen a handful of times. The rearrangement joins TRBV7-8 to TRBJ1-5; D remains unclear. The germline CDR1 and CDR2 sequences are SGHVS and FQNEAQ. The CDR3 covers 14 residues. V dropped 7 bases and J dropped 2 bases, with 12 bases sitting between them. In DNA form, the CDR3 reads TGTGCCAGCACCCCCGGTACGGGCAATCAGCCCCAGCATTTT. Translating it yields CASTPGTGNQPQHF. Full variable domain (missing parts from reference TRBV7-8 and TRBJ1-5): GAGVSQSPRYKVAKRGQDVALRCDPISGHVSLFWYQQALGQGPEFLTYFQNEAQLDKSGLPSDRFFAERPEGSVSTLKIQRTQQEDSAVYLCASTPGTGNQPQHFGDGTRLSIL.

The rearrangement joins TRBV5-1 to TRBJ2-7; D unclear. The CDR3 is made up of 12 amino acids. Trimming took 4 bases from V and 7 from J, leaving 12 bases between them. CDR1 is SGHRS and CDR2 is YFSETQ in the germline V gene. This CDR3 is CASSLVPEEQYF. The CDR3 nucleotides are TGCGCCAGCAGCCTAGTTCCGGAAGAGCAGTACTTC. Based on the CDR3 plus reference TRBV5-1 and TRBJ2-7, the full variable domain is KAGVTQTPRYLIKTRGQQVTLSCSPISGHRSVSWYQQTPGQGLQFLFEYFSETQRNKGNFPGRFSGRQFSNSRSEMNVSTLELGDSALYLCASSLVPEEQYFGPGTRLTVT.

V usage is TRBV7-3 and J usage is TRBJ2-3; perhaps TRBD2 as D (6 bases). Germline V CDR1 and CDR2: SGHTA, FQGTGA. The CDR3 is made up of 15 amino acids. Trimming shortened V by 2 bases and J by 6 bases, and 15 bases separated the two germline ends. This CDR3 reads CASSLGPGLVDTQYF. The CDR3 DNA follows: TGTGCCAGCAGCTTAGGTCCGGGACTGGTCGATACGCAGTATTTT.

This rearrangement joins TRBV28 to TRBJ1-2; TRBD1 might be the D (5 bases). The ends were cut back, 2 bases at V and 3 bases at J, with 10 bases in the middle. There are 14 residues in the CDR3. The germline CDR1 and CDR2 sequences are MDHEN and SYDVKM. In DNA, the CDR3 is TGTGCCAGCAGTTTACCCCCGGGGGACTATGGCTACACCTTC. This sequence encodes CASSLPPGDYGYTF.